This T cell receptor beta chain came from a study of identifying expanded T cells in peripheral blood. Some clones are missing from TCRdb's copy, which holds only in-frame ones; the method was immunoSEQ multiplex PCR. This sample yields around 120,000 clones, of which about 89% are seen a single time; about 17% belongs to the top ten. No infections or other immune events were documented during collection. The germline gives CDR1 MNHEY, CDR2 SVGAGI. CDR3 length: 15 residues. V dropped 2 bases and J dropped 3 bases, with 14 bases sitting between them. The receptor was derived from a person between 18 and 75 years old in good health. Sequenced sample: blood. V is TRBV6-5 and J is TRBJ2-7; maybe TRBD2 (5 bases). CDR3 DNA: TGTGCCAGCAGTTACGCCCGCGGGCCGGGCTACGAGCAGTACTTC. Its protein is CASSYARGPGYEQYF.